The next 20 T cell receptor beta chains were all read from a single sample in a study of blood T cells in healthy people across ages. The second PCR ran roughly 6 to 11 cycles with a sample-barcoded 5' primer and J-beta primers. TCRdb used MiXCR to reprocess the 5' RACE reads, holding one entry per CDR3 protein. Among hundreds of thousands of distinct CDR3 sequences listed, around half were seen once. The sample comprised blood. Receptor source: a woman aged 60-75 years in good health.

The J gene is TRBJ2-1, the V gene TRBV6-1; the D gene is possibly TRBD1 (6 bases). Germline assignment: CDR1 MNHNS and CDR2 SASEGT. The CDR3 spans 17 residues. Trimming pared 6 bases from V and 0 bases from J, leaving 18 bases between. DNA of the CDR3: TGTGCCAGCAGGGTTTCCCCTATAGGGGGCTCCTACAATGAGCAGTTCTTC. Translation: CASRVSPIGGSYNEQFF.

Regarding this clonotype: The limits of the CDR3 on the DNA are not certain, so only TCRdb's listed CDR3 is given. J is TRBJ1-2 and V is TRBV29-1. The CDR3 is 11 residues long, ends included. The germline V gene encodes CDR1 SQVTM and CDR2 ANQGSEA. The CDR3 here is CSGWGTYGCTF.

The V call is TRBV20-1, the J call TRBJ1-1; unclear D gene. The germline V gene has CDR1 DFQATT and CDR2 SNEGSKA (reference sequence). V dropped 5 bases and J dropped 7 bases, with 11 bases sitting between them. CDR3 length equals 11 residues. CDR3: CSASGRDEAFF. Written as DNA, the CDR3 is TGCAGTGCTTCCGGACGGGATGAAGCTTTCTTT.

CDR3 amino acids: CASSYRRRLGNYEQYF. CDR3 nucleotides: TGTGCCAGCAGCTACAGAAGAAGACTGGGAAACTACGAGCAGTACTTC. The chain combines TRBV21-1 with TRBJ2-7. TRBV21-1 is given as a pseudogene. The CDR3 contains 16 residues.

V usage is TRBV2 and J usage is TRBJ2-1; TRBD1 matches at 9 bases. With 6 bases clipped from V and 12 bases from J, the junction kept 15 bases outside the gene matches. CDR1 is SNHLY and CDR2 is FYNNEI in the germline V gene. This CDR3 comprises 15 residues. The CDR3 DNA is TGTGCCAGCAGGGGAACCGGGACAGGGTATACAGGGCAGTTCTTC. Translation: CASRGTGTGYTGQFF.

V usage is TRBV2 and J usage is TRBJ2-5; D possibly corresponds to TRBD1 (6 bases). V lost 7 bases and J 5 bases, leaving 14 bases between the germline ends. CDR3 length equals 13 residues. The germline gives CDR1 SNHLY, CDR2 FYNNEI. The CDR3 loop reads CASNPRGWETQYF. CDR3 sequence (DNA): TGTGCCAGCAATCCAAGGGGGTGGGAGACCCAGTACTTC.

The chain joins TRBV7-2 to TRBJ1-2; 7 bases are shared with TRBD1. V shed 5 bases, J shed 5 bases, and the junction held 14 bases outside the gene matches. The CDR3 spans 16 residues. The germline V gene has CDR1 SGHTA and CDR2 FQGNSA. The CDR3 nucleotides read TGTGCCAGCAGCCCGAGGACAGGCTTGGGGCTTTATGGCTACACCTTC. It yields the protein CASSPRTGLGLYGYTF.

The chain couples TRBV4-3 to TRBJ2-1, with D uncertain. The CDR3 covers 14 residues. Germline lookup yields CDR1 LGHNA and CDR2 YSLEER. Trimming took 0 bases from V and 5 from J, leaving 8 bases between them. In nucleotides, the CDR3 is TGCGCCAGCAGCCAAGAGCTGGGTGACAATGAGCAGTTCTTC. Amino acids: CASSQELGDNEQFF.

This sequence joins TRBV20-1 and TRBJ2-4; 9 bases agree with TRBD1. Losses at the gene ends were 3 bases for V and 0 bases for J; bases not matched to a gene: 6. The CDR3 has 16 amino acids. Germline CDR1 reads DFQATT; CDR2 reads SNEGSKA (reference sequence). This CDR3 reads CSASQPGQGAKNIQYF. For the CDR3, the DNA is TGCAGTGCTAGCCAACCGGGACAGGGAGCCAAAAACATTCAGTACTTC.

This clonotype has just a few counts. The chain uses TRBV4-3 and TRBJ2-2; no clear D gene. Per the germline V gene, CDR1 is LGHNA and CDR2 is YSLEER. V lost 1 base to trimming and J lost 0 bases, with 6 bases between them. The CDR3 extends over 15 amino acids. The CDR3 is CASSQVVTNTGELFF. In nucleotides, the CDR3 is TGCGCCAGCAGCCAAGTGGTCACGAACACCGGGGAGCTGTTTTTT.

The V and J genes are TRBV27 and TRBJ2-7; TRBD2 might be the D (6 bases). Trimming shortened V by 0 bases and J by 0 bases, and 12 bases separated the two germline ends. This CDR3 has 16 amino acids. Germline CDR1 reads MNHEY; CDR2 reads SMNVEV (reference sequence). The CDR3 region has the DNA TGTGCCAGCAGTTTATCCATAGCGGATCCCTCCTACGAGCAGTACTTC. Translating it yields CASSLSIADPSYEQYF.

The CDR3 nucleotides read TGTGCCACCAGTGGCGAGCGGGAGTACAATGAGCAGTTCTTC. This translates into CATSGEREYNEQFF. This chain connects TRBV24-1 to TRBJ2-1; 8 bases match TRBD2. V shed 5 bases and J 4 bases; nucleotides not matched to a gene: 3. CDR3 length equals 14 residues. CDR1 and CDR2 (germline): KGHDR, SFDVKD.

The DNA of the CDR3 is TGTGCCAGCAGCTTAACCCGACAGGGACCCAATGGGCTCTACACCTTC. Its translation is CASSLTRQGPNGLYTF. This sequence joins TRBV7-2 and TRBJ1-2; the match to TRBD1 covers 7 bases. V lost 2 bases to trimming and J lost 10 bases; unmatched junction nucleotides: 16. CDR3 size: 16 residues. Germline assignment: CDR1 SGHTA and CDR2 FQGNSA.

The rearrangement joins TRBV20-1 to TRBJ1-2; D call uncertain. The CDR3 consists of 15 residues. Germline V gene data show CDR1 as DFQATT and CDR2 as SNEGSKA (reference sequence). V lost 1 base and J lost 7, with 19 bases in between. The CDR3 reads CSARAREGKPCGYTF. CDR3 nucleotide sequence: TGCAGTGCTAGAGCCCGGGAGGGTAAACCATGTGGCTACACCTTC.

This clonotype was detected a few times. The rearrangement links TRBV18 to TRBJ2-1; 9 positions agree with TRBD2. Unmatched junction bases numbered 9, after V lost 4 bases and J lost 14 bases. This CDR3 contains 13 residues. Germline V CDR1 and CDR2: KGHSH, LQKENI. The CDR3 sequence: CASSRRLADQEFF. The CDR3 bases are TGTGCCAGCTCACGAAGACTAGCGGACCAAGAGTTCTTC. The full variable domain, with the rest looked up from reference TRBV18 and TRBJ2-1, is NAGVMQNPRHLVRRRGQEARLRCSPMKGHSHVYWYRQLPEEGLKFMVYLQKENIIDESGMPKERFSAEFPKEGPSILRIQQVVRGDSAAYFCASSRRLADQEFFGPGTRLTVL.

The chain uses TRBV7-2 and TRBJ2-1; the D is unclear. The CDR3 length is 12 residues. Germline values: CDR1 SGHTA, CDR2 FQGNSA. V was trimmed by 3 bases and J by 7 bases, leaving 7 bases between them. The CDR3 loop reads CASSFSRNEQFF. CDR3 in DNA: TGTGCCAGCAGCTTCTCTAGAAATGAGCAGTTCTTC.

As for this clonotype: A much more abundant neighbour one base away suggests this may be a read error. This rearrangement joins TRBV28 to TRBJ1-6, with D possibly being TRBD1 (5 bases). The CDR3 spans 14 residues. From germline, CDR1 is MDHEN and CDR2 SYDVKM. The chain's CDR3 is CASNRDGYKSPLHF. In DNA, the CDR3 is TGTGCCAGCAACCGGGACGGCTATAAGTCACCCCTCCACTTT.

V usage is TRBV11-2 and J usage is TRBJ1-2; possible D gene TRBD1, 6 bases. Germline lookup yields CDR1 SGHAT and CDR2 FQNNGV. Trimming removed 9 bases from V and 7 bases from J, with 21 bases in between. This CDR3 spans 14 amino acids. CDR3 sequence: CASRRQATPGGYTF. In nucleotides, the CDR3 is TGTGCCAGTAGACGACAGGCAACGCCTGGTGGCTACACCTTC.

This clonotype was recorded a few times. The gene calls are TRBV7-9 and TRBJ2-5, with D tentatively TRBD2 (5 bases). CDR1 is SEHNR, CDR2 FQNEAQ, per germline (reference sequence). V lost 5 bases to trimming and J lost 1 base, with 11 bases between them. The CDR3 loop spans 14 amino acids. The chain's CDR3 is CASSHGLLQETQYF. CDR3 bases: TGTGCCAGCAGCCACGGACTCCTCCAAGAGACCCAGTACTTC.

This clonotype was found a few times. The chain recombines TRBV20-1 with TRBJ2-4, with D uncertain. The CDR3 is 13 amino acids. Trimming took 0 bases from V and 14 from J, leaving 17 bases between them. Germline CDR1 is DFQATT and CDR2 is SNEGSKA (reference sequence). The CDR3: CSARDPSLGTEYF. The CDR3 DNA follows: TGCAGTGCTAGAGATCCTTCGCTAGGTACAGAGTACTTC.